This is a list of T cell receptor beta chains from one sample in a study of blood T cell repertoires in COVID-19. Assay: immunoSEQ multiplex PCR; the TCRdb copy retains only in-frame clones and omits some. Here the sample spans around 65,000 clones, 65% to 85% being singletons. Sequenced input: peripheral blood. Receptors were obtained from a human donor in a cohort sampled during active COVID-19. The CDR3 runs from the conserved cysteine through the conserved F or W. Each record gives: CDR3 protein, CDR3 DNA, D gene, clone size, V gene, J gene. A D gene is named only where the DNA matches it firmly. Some rows mark clone size as missing; the rest say once, few, many or name a class of expanded clone.

CDR3 protein: CASSHGGGRETQYF
CDR3 DNA: TGTGCCAGCAGTCACGGAGGCGGCCGGGAGACCCAGTACTTC
D gene: NA
clone size: NA
V gene: TRBV27
J gene: TRBJ2-5

CDR3 protein: CASRHRRNTEAFF
CDR3 DNA: TGTGCCAGCAGGCACAGGAGGAACACTGAAGCTTTCTTT
D gene: NA
clone size: NA
V gene: TRBV28
J gene: TRBJ1-1

CDR3 protein: CASSLTFPMAEQFF
CDR3 DNA: TGTGCCAGCAGCTTAACCTTCCCGATGGCTGAGCAGTTCTTC
D gene: NA
clone size: NA
V gene: TRBV7-3
J gene: TRBJ2-1

CDR3 protein: CASSPGQPRQETQYF
CDR3 DNA: TGTGCCAGCTCACCCGGACAGCCTCGCCAAGAGACCCAGTACTTC
D gene: NA
clone size: NA
V gene: TRBV18
J gene: TRBJ2-5

CDR3 protein: CASRAGTAWETQYF
CDR3 DNA: TGTGCCAGCAGAGCCGGGACAGCGTGGGAGACCCAGTACTTC
D gene: TRBD1
clone size: NA
V gene: TRBV25-1
J gene: TRBJ2-5

CDR3 protein: CASTNLTQGREQYF
CDR3 DNA: TGCGCCAGCACCAACCTAACCCAGGGGCGGGAGCAGTACTTC
D gene: NA
clone size: NA
V gene: TRBV5-1
J gene: TRBJ2-7

CDR3 protein: CASSLVFAGARTEAFF
CDR3 DNA: TGTGCCAGCAGCTTAGTTTTCGCGGGGGCTCGGACTGAAGCTTTCTTT
D gene: NA
clone size: NA
V gene: TRBV11-2
J gene: TRBJ1-1

CDR3 protein: CASSGFTGGNYGYTF
CDR3 DNA: TGTGCCAGCAGCGGGTTCACAGGGGGCAATTATGGCTACACCTTC
D gene: TRBD1
clone size: NA
V gene: TRBV9
J gene: TRBJ1-2

CDR3 protein: CASSSLQGRETQYF
CDR3 DNA: TGTGCCAGCAGCTCCCTACAGGGGCGGGAGACCCAGTACTTC
D gene: TRBD1
clone size: NA
V gene: TRBV5-5
J gene: TRBJ2-5

CDR3 protein: CASSPKTAANYGYTF
CDR3 DNA: TGTGCCAGCTCACCAAAAACAGCAGCTAACTATGGCTACACCTTC
D gene: NA
clone size: NA
V gene: TRBV18
J gene: TRBJ1-2

CDR3 protein: CASSIWIGGQGLQPQHF
CDR3 DNA: TGTGCCAGTAGTATATGGATAGGGGGACAGGGCTTACAGCCCCAGCATTTT
D gene: TRBD1
clone size: NA
V gene: TRBV19
J gene: TRBJ1-5

CDR3 protein: CASRTDRGSYGYTF
CDR3 DNA: TGTGCCAGTAGAACCGACAGGGGATCATATGGCTACACCTTC
D gene: TRBD1
clone size: few
V gene: TRBV19
J gene: TRBJ1-2

CDR3 protein: CASSLQSGAGGTSYEQYF
CDR3 DNA: TGTGCCAGCAGCTTACAAAGTGGGGCCGGGGGGACCTCCTACGAGCAGTACTTC
D gene: TRBD2
clone size: NA
V gene: TRBV7-2
J gene: TRBJ2-7

CDR3 protein: CASSLSRQGLNTEAFF
CDR3 DNA: TGTGCCAGCAGTTTATCGAGACAGGGCTTGAACACTGAAGCTTTCTTT
D gene: TRBD1
clone size: NA
V gene: TRBV27
J gene: TRBJ1-1

CDR3 protein: CASSHPTGSSQYF
CDR3 DNA: TGTGCCAGCAGCCACCCAACGGGATCGAGTCAGTACTTC
D gene: NA
clone size: NA
V gene: TRBV3-1/TRBV3-2
J gene: TRBJ2-5

CDR3 protein: CASSPRTGVPFHTEAFF
CDR3 DNA: TGTGCCAGCAGCCCCCGGACAGGGGTACCGTTCCACACTGAAGCTTTCTTT
D gene: TRBD1
clone size: NA
V gene: TRBV7-9
J gene: TRBJ1-1

CDR3 protein: CASSQDRGYVTIYF
CDR3 DNA: TGTGCCAGCAGTCAAGACAGGGGGTATGTCACCATATATTTT
D gene: TRBD1
clone size: NA
V gene: TRBV28
J gene: TRBJ1-3